This T cell receptor beta chain was obtained from a study of shared clonotypes between healthy human individuals. Study results and limitations: With few donors, the genetic and exposure-history diversity represented was limited.

In regard to this clone: Its antigen is unknown.

Several immunoSEQ plates held equal portions of the genomic DNA taken from each subset. In the sorted-subset replicate PCRs, approximately 200 ng DNA, 25,000 to 35,000 T cell genomes, was used. TCRdb keeps only in-frame clones here, not all; method: immunoSEQ multiplex PCR. The table lists about 110,000 clones, less than 80% of them singletons. Source material: memory CD8+ T cells sorted from blood. Indicated subset: CD45RO+ cells pooled with CCR7-negative TemRA cells. The clonotype originates from a young woman in good health.

For the CDR3, the DNA is TGCGCCAGCAGCTTGCGGACTAGCGGGGTCGGGGCCTACAATGAGCAGTTCTTC. Translated: CASSLRTSGVGAYNEQFF. The genes are TRBV5-1 and TRBJ2-1; 12 bases are shared with TRBD2. The CDR3 spans 18 residues. V dropped 1 base and J dropped 2; count of bases not matched to a gene: 7. Germline V gene lookup returns CDR1 SGHRS and CDR2 YFSETQ. The whole variable domain, filled in from reference TRBV5-1 and TRBJ2-1, reads KAGVTQTPRYLIKTRGQQVTLSCSPISGHRSVSWYQQTPGQGLQFLFEYFSETQRNKGNFPGRFSGRQFSNSRSEMNVSTLELGDSALYLCASSLRTSGVGAYNEQFFGPGTRLTVL.